Listed below are T cell receptor beta chains from one sample, sequenced in a study of shared clonotypes between healthy human individuals. Sequencing used immunoSEQ multiplex PCR; TCRdb keeps in-frame clones, though not all of them. Of about 1 million clones detected, around 76% appear once; the ten largest clones hold roughly 1.4%. The source material was memory CD4+ T cells sorted from blood. The receptors originated from a man aged 18 to 35 in good health. The CDR3 runs from the conserved cysteine through the conserved F or W. The D gene is left open where the match is weak. Expanded clones are given a class, and other clones once, few, many or no size at all.

J,V,size,D,CDR3,DNA
TRBJ1-4,TRBV5-1,NA,NA,CASSLVGLEEKLFF,TGCGCCAGCAGCTTGGTGGGGCTGGAGGAAAAACTGTTTTTT
TRBJ2-2,TRBV6-1,NA,TRBD1,CASTRDRAAGELFF,TGTGCCAGCACAAGGGACAGGGCAGCCGGGGAGCTGTTTTTT
TRBJ1-1,TRBV5-1,NA,NA,CASSSGIGLVGTEAFF,TGCGCCAGCAGCTCAGGAATCGGCCTCGTGGGGACTGAAGCTTTCTTT
TRBJ2-5,TRBV7-7,NA,NA,CASSLGSAGTQYF,TGTGCTAGCAGCTTAGGTAGCGCGGGGACCCAGTACTTC
TRBJ1-1,TRBV18,NA,NA,CASSRQTEAFF,TGTGCCAGCTCACGGCAGACTGAAGCTTTCTTT
TRBJ2-6,TRBV28,few,TRBD1,CASSLTGGDSGANVLTF,TGTGCCAGCAGCTTGACAGGGGGGGACTCTGGGGCCAACGTCCTGACTTTC
TRBJ2-7,TRBV5-1,few,NA,CASSPLGLGPYEQYF,TGCGCCAGCAGCCCATTGGGATTAGGACCCTACGAGCAGTACTTC
TRBJ2-7,TRBV28,few,NA,CASSLVWEGVTGKGRAYEQYF,TGTGCCAGCAGTCTGGTTTGGGAGGGGGTAACAGGTAAAGGGCGGGCCTACGAGCAGTACTTC
TRBJ2-3,TRBV7-2,few,TRBD2,CASSLAGREGADTQYF,TGTGCCAGCAGCTTAGCGGGGCGGGAGGGGGCAGATACGCAGTATTTT
TRBJ2-7,TRBV14,NA,TRBD2,CASRLREQYEQYF,TGTGCCAGCAGACTGCGGGAGCAATACGAGCAGTACTTC
TRBJ2-2,TRBV5-1,few,TRBD1,CASSFQGANTGELFF,TGCGCCAGCAGCTTCCAGGGGGCGAACACCGGGGAGCTGTTTTTT
TRBJ2-7,TRBV18,NA,NA,CASSPEYEQYF,TGTGCCAGCTCACCGGAATACGAGCAGTACTTC
TRBJ2-3,TRBV7-2,few,NA,CASSQRGDTQYF,TGTGCCAGCAGCCAACGAGGGGATACGCAGTATTTT
TRBJ1-1,TRBV7-2,NA,TRBD1,CASSLTGGASTEAFF,TGTGCCAGCAGCCTCACAGGGGGCGCGAGCACTGAAGCTTTCTTT
TRBJ2-5,TRBV7-8,NA,NA,CASSRRGKEETQYF,TGTGCCAGCAGCCGCCGGGGCAAAGAAGAGACCCAGTACTTC
TRBJ2-2,TRBV2,NA,NA,CASSATGTGELFF,TGTGCCAGCAGTGCAACGGGCACCGGGGAGCTGTTTTTT